The next 30 T cell receptor beta chains were all read from a single sample in a study of blood T cell repertoires in COVID-19. The protocol was immunoSEQ multiplex PCR, while the TCRdb copy is restricted to in-frame clones and leaves out a portion. The profile shows some 200,000 clones, around 86% of them singletons. Material: peripheral blood. The receptors were gathered from an elderly man with acute or convalescent COVID-19.

The sample holds one count of this clone. This chain joins TRBV9 and TRBJ1-4; maybe TRBD1 (5 bases). CDR3 length: 13 residues. The germline gives CDR1 SGDLS, CDR2 YYNGEE. The V end lost 0 bases, the J end lost 8 bases, and 8 bases lay between the germline ends. The CDR3: CASSVAPGEKLFF. The CDR3, as DNA: TGTGCCAGCAGCGTAGCCCCAGGGGAAAAACTGTTTTTT.

The chain combines TRBV27 with TRBJ1-2; 7 nucleotides agree with TRBD1. Per the germline V gene, CDR1 is MNHEY and CDR2 is SMNVEV (reference sequence). The CDR3 sequence is 13 residues long. V trimming: 10 bases; J trimming: 4 bases; junction bases outside the gene matches: 9. The CDR3 DNA sequence: TGTGCCACCGGACGGGGACAGACCTATGGCTACACCTTC. It codes for CATGRGQTYGYTF.

This clone was found once. This sequence joins TRBV4-2 and TRBJ1-2, with D unclear. This CDR3 has 14 amino acids. Germline assignment: CDR1 LGHNA and CDR2 YNFKEQ. V was shortened by 0 bases and J by 4 bases, with 9 bases between the two germline ends. The CDR3 loop reads CASSQDRDIYGYTF. CDR3 DNA: TGTGCCAGCAGCCAAGATCGGGATATCTATGGCTACACCTTC.

This clone appeared a few times. The gene calls are TRBV7-3 and TRBJ2-7; TRBD1 might be the D (5 bases). V lost 5 bases and J 6 bases, leaving 14 bases between the germline ends. CDR3 length: 13 amino acids. Germline V CDR1 and CDR2: SGHTA, FQGTGA. CDR3 sequence: CASSKGWSGEQYF. DNA for the CDR3: TGTGCCAGCAGCAAGGGGTGGTCCGGCGAGCAGTACTTC.

The chain combines TRBV28 with TRBJ2-1, with 15 bases fitting TRBD2. This CDR3 comprises 16 residues. J lost 6 bases, V lost 5 bases, and 5 bases had no gene match. In germline, CDR1 is MDHEN, CDR2 SYDVKM. DNA for the CDR3: TGTGCCAGCAGTGGACTAGCGGGAGGGAGGGTCAATGAGCAGTTCTTC. Residues: CASSGLAGGRVNEQFF.

This clone was counted once. This rearrangement joins TRBV5-4 to TRBJ2-7; TRBD2 matches at 15 bases. Trimming at V came to 3 bases and at J to 2 bases, leaving 6 bases not matched to a gene. Germline V gene sequence: CDR1 SGHNT, CDR2 YYREEE (reference sequence). The CDR3 has 17 amino acids. The DNA for the CDR3 is TGTGCCAGCAGCTCGGGGGGACTAGCGGGAGGACCCTACGAGCAGTACGTC. Protein sequence: CASSSGGLAGGPYEQYV.

There are many counts of this clone. The chain uses TRBV5-6 and TRBJ2-1, with D possibly being TRBD1 (6 bases). Trimming took 4 bases from V and 1 from J, leaving 12 bases between them. Germline V gene lookup returns CDR1 SGHDT and CDR2 YYEEEE. The CDR3 runs 15 residues. The chain's CDR3 is CASSPGVGSYNEQFF. The CDR3 DNA is TGTGCCAGCAGCCCAGGGGTTGGGTCCTACAATGAGCAGTTCTTC. Based on the CDR3 plus reference TRBV5-6 and TRBJ2-1, the full variable domain is DAGVTQSPTHLIKTRGQQVTLRCSPKSGHDTVSWYQQALGQGPQFIFQYYEEEERQRGNFPDRFSGHQFPNYSSELNVNALLLGDSALYLCASSPGVGSYNEQFFGPGTRLTVL.

The chain has TRBV18 and TRBJ2-7; D is possibly TRBD1 (6 bases). Germline V gene sequence: CDR1 KGHSH, CDR2 LQKENI. The CDR3 is made up of 13 amino acids. V dropped 3 bases and J dropped 11 bases, with 17 bases sitting between them. CDR3 in amino acids: CASSPGDTATEYF. The CDR3 coding sequence is TGTGCCAGCTCACCCGGGGACACCGCTACCGAGTACTTC.

The V gene is TRBV7-2, the J gene TRBJ2-1, with 12 bases matching TRBD2. Germline assignment: CDR1 SGHTA and CDR2 FQGNSA. V dropped 5 bases and J dropped 7; count of bases not matched to a gene: 15. The CDR3 spans 18 residues. CDR3 residues: CASSLAPRLAGVWNEQFF. The CDR3 DNA sequence: TGTGCCAGCAGCCTCGCACCCAGACTAGCGGGAGTTTGGAATGAGCAGTTCTTC.

As for this clone: This same CDR3 is encoded by further DNA sequences in the sample. The chain employs TRBV7-9 and TRBJ1-5; the match to TRBD1 covers 9 bases. The germline CDR1 and CDR2 sequences are SEHNR and FQNEAQ (reference sequence). Trimming at V came to 4 bases and at J to 4 bases, leaving 2 bases not matched to a gene. CDR3 length equals 14 residues. The CDR3 DNA sequence: TGTGCCAGCAGCTCAGGACAGGGGAATCAGCCCCAGCATTTT. This encodes CASSSGQGNQPQHF. Combining the CDR3 with reference TRBV7-9 and TRBJ1-5 gives the whole variable domain DTGVSQNPRHKITKRGQNVTFRCDPISEHNRLYWYRQTLGQGPEFLTYFQNEAQLEKSRLLSDRFSAERPKGSFSTLEIQRTEQGDSAMYLCASSSGQGNQPQHFGDGTRLSIL.

The CDR3 region is CASSLPGGVTEAFF. CDR3 sequence (DNA): TGTGCCAGCAGCTTACCAGGGGGAGTCACTGAAGCTTTCTTT. The J gene is TRBJ1-1, the V gene TRBV11-2; 7 bases fit TRBD1. The CDR3 length is 14 residues. The V and J ends lost 2 bases and 4 bases, in that order; junction bases with no gene match: 4. Germline V lookup: CDR1 SGHAT, CDR2 FQNNGV.

The rearrangement uses TRBV15 and TRBJ2-5; 7 bases fit TRBD1. CDR3 length equals 14 residues. Germline lookup yields CDR1 LNHNV and CDR2 YYDKDF (reference sequence). Unmatched junction bases numbered 5, after V lost 5 bases and J lost 2 bases. The CDR3: CATSGWDSQETQYF. The CDR3 bases are TGTGCCACCAGCGGCTGGGACAGTCAAGAGACCCAGTACTTC.

V is TRBV11-2 and J is TRBJ1-5, with TRBD1 as a possible D gene (5 bases). V was pared by 0 bases and J by 3 bases, with 9 bases between. The CDR3 is made up of 15 amino acids. CDR1 and CDR2 (germline): SGHAT, FQNNGV. CDR3 DNA sequence: TGTGCCAGCAGCTTAGATGACAGTCACAATCAGCCCCAGCATTTT. Translation: CASSLDDSHNQPQHF.

The V and J genes are TRBV6-5 and TRBJ1-5; 8 nucleotides align to TRBD1. With V trimmed by 6 bases and J by 6 bases, 4 bases remained unmatched. CDR1 MNHEY and CDR2 SVGAGI come from the germline V gene. This CDR3 comprises 13 residues. As DNA, the CDR3 is TGTGCCAGCAGAGACAGGGGCGGTCAGCCCCAGCATTTT. It specifies CASRDRGGQPQHF.

As concerns this clone: At one end the junction does not follow the germline gene, possibly because of a read error. The chain combines TRBV7-7 with TRBJ2-3, with 16 bases fitting TRBD2. There are 15 residues in the CDR3. CDR1 is SSHAT, CDR2 FNYEAQ, per germline (reference sequence). In DNA, the CDR3 is TGTGCTAGCAGCCCGGGACTAGCGGGAGGGTCGGGCCAGTATTTT. This codes for CASSPGLAGGSGQYF.

V and J are TRBV25-1 and TRBJ1-2; no reliable D call. Between the trimmed V and J ends, which lost 3 bases and 1 base, there was a span of 6 bases. CDR3 length equals 13 residues. Germline loops: CDR1 MGHDK, CDR2 SYGVNS. The DNA of the CDR3 is TGTGCCAGCAGTGAGGCCGTTAACTATGGCTACACCTTC. Residues: CASSEAVNYGYTF.

This sequence joins TRBV28 and TRBJ1-1; tentative D call: TRBD1 (6 bases). The CDR3 loop spans 16 amino acids. The V gene's germline CDR1 is MDHEN and CDR2 SYDVKM. The V end was cut by 5 bases, the J end by 1 base, with 17 bases between. The CDR3 nucleotides are TGTGCCAGCAGTCGTCCCCAGGGGAAAGGGAACACTGAAGCTTTCTTT. It encodes CASSRPQGKGNTEAFF. The full variable domain, rest sourced from reference TRBV28 and TRBJ1-1, is DVKVTQSSRYLVKRTGEKVFLECVQDMDHENMFWYRQDPGLGLRLIYFSYDVKMKEKGDIPEGYSVSREKKERFSLILESASTNQTSMYLCASSRPQGKGNTEAFFGQGTRLTVV.

V gene TRBV19 combines with J gene TRBJ1-1; 9 positions match TRBD1. CDR1 is LNHDA and CDR2 is SQIVND in the germline V gene (reference sequence). J was trimmed by 4 bases and V by 7 bases; bases with no gene match: 7. The CDR3 is 14 residues long. The CDR3 bases are TGTGCCAGTACAGCGGACAGGGGACCCACTGAAGCTTTCTTT. Translation gives CASTADRGPTEAFF.

The chain is built from TRBV27 and TRBJ2-1; 13 nucleotides line up with TRBD2. Trimming at V came to 2 bases and at J to 5 bases, leaving 6 bases not matched to a gene. Germline CDR1 and CDR2: MNHEY and SMNVEV (reference sequence). CDR3 size: 17 residues. CDR3: CASSLPRTSGSHNEQFF. The CDR3 coding sequence is TGTGCCAGCAGTTTACCCCGGACTAGCGGGAGCCACAATGAGCAGTTCTTC.

This chain uses TRBV15 with TRBJ1-1, with D possibly matching TRBD1 (5 bases). There are 13 residues in the CDR3. Between the trimmed V and J ends, which lost 9 bases and 4 bases, there was a span of 15 bases. The V gene's germline CDR1 is LNHNV and CDR2 YYDKDF (reference sequence). CDR3 amino acids: CATSAGMGTEAFF. In nucleotides, the CDR3 is TGTGCCACTTCAGCAGGGATGGGCACTGAAGCTTTCTTT.

The chain uses TRBV2 and TRBJ1-5; 7 bases agree with TRBD1. The CDR3 spans 16 residues. Germline lookup yields CDR1 SNHLY and CDR2 FYNNEI. The junction had 3 bases not matched to a gene; V was cut back by 1 base and J by 0 bases. The CDR3 here is CASSEGRGNSNQPQHF. The CDR3, as DNA: TGTGCCAGCAGTGAAGGCAGGGGGAATAGCAATCAGCCCCAGCATTTT.

V and J are TRBV10-1 and TRBJ2-1; 11 nucleotides align to TRBD1. The CDR3 extends over 16 amino acids. Trimming removed 2 bases from V and 5 bases from J; junction bases left unmatched: 5. The V gene's germline CDR1 is WNHNN and CDR2 SYGVQD (reference sequence). The CDR3 DNA reads as TGCGCCAGCAGTGAGGGACAGGGGGCTATCCACAATGAGCAGTTCTTC. Its translation: CASSEGQGAIHNEQFF.

The V gene is TRBV11-3, the J gene TRBJ2-7; 9 bases fit TRBD1. J gave up 2 bases and V 5 bases, and 10 bases lay outside the gene matches. The V gene's germline CDR1 is SGHNT and CDR2 YENEEA. The CDR3 runs 16 residues. CDR3 DNA: TGTGCCAGCAGCACATTGACAGGGGGAAACGCCTACGAGCAGTACTTC. It encodes CASSTLTGGNAYEQYF.

The chain couples TRBV7-8 to TRBJ2-3; a weak D match, TRBD2 (5 bases). V was clipped by 5 bases and J by 2 bases, with 17 bases between them. Germline V lookup: CDR1 SGHVS, CDR2 FQNEAQ. The CDR3 covers 16 residues. The CDR3 loop reads CASSPWETAVTDTQYF. The DNA of the CDR3 is TGTGCCAGCAGCCCCTGGGAGACGGCGGTCACAGATACGCAGTATTTT.

The sample holds a few counts of this clone. J is TRBJ2-2 and V is TRBV11-2; 9 bases map to TRBD1. There are 16 residues in the CDR3. Unmatched junction bases numbered 8, after V lost 5 bases and J lost 4 bases. Germline assignment: CDR1 SGHAT and CDR2 FQNNGV. The CDR3 DNA reads TGTGCCAGCAGCAGACGGACAGGGGAGCCCACCGGGGAGCTGTTTTTT. Its translation: CASSRRTGEPTGELFF.

The J gene is TRBJ2-1, the V gene TRBV7-3; D might be TRBD1 (5 bases). The CDR3 is 17 residues long. V lost 0 bases and J lost 0, with 12 bases in between. CDR1 is SGHTA and CDR2 is FQGTGA in the germline V gene. The CDR3 sequence: CASSLTGDGYSYNEQFF. The CDR3 DNA reads as TGTGCCAGCAGCTTAACAGGGGATGGCTACTCCTACAATGAGCAGTTCTTC.

The J gene is TRBJ1-2, the V gene TRBV10-3, with 7 bases lining up with TRBD1. The germline V gene encodes CDR1 ENHRY and CDR2 SYGVKD. This CDR3 has 14 amino acids. The junction had 11 bases not matched to a gene; V was cut back by 5 bases and J by 8 bases. CDR3 DNA sequence: TGTGCCATCAGTCGACAGGGAGCAGTTGAGGGCTACACCTTC. This gives the protein CAISRQGAVEGYTF.

This rearrangement joins TRBV18 to TRBJ1-2, with 11 positions matching TRBD1. Germline CDR1 reads KGHSH; CDR2 reads LQKENI. Trimming cost V 8 bases and J 6 bases; bases outside gene matches: 11. This CDR3 contains 15 residues. CDR3 DNA sequence: TGTGCCAGCCAAAAGGTCGGACAGGGGGCTGATGGCTACACCTTC. Translating gives CASQKVGQGADGYTF. Drawing the rest from reference TRBV18 and TRBJ1-2, the complete variable domain is NAGVMQNPRHLVRRRGQEARLRCSPMKGHSHVYWYRQLPEEGLKFMVYLQKENIIDESGMPKERFSAEFPKEGPSILRIQQVVRGDSAAYFCASQKVGQGADGYTFGSGTRLTVV.

The chain has TRBV7-2 and TRBJ2-5, with D tentatively TRBD2 (5 bases). Germline V gene lookup returns CDR1 SGHTA and CDR2 FQGNSA. The V gene lost 4 bases and the J gene lost 5 bases, with 17 bases spanning the gap. This CDR3 spans 15 amino acids. The CDR3 here is CASSSSWTRSETQYF. In DNA, the CDR3 is TGTGCCAGCAGCTCGAGCTGGACTCGAAGCGAGACCCAGTACTTC.

The genes are TRBV19 and TRBJ2-1; no clear D. The germline V and J ends were trimmed by 9 bases and 7 bases, with 25 bases remaining between them. This CDR3 is built from 16 residues. CDR1 LNHDA and CDR2 SQIVND come from the germline V gene (reference sequence). The CDR3 DNA reads as TGTGCCAGCCCCTCTTCTCGTATGGGCCCTATGAATGAGCAGTTCTTC. Its protein is CASPSSRMGPMNEQFF.